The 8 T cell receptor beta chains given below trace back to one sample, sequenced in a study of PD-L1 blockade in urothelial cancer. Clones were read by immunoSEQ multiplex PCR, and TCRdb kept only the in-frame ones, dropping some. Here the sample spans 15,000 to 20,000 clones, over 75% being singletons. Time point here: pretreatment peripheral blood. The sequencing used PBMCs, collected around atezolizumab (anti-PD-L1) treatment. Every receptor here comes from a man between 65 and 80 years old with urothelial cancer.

The DNA of the CDR3 is TGTGCCAGCTCACCACCGGCGGGGCCTGGGAATGAGCAGTTCTTC. This encodes CASSPPAGPGNEQFF. The chain recombines TRBV18 with TRBJ2-1; tentatively, D is TRBD2 (6 bases). V was pared by 0 bases and J by 7 bases, with 13 bases between. The germline V gene encodes CDR1 KGHSH and CDR2 LQKENI. The CDR3 length is 15 residues.

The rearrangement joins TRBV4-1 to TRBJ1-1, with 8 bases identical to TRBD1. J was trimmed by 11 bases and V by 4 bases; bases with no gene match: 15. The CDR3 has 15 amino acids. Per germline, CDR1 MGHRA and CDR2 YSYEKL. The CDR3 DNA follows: TGCGCCAGCAGCCCAGGGGGCAGTATTGAAGTTGGGGCTTTCTTT. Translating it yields CASSPGGSIEVGAFF.

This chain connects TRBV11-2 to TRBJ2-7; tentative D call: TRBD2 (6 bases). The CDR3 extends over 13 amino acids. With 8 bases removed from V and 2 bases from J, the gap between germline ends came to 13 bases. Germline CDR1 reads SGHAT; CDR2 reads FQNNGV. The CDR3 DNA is TGTGCCAGCGGTTTTAGCGGAACCTACGAGCAGTACTTC. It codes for CASGFSGTYEQYF.

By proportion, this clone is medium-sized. The CDR3: CASSPTGTGDQETQYF. DNA for the CDR3: TGTGCCAGCAGCCCGACCGGGACAGGGGATCAAGAGACCCAGTACTTC. The genes are TRBV7-9 and TRBJ2-5; 10 positions match TRBD1. V lost 5 bases and J lost 2; bases outside the gene matches: 8. Germline CDR1 SEHNR, CDR2 FQNEAQ (reference sequence). The CDR3 consists of 16 residues.

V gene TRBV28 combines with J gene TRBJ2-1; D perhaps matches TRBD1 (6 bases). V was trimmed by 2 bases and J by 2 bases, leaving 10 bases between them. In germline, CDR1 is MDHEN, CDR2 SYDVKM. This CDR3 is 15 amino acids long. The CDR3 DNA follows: TGTGCCAGCAGTTTAATGGCAGGGGCCTACAATGAGCAGTTCTTC. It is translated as CASSLMAGAYNEQFF.

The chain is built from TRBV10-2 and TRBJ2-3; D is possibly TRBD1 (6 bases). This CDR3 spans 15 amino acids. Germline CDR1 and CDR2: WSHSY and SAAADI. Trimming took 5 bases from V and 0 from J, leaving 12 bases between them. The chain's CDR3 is CASSIEDSSTDTQYF. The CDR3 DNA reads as TGCGCCAGCAGTATAGAGGACAGCAGCACAGATACGCAGTATTTT.

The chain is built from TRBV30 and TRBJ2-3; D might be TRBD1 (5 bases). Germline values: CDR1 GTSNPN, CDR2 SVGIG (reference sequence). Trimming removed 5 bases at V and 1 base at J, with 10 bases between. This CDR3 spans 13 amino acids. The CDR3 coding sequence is TGTGCCTGGGGTCAGGGCGGCACAGATACGCAGTATTTT. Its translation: CAWGQGGTDTQYF.

CDR3 in amino acids: CASALQGSNQPQHF. The CDR3 DNA reads TGTGCCAGCGCTTTACAGGGGAGCAATCAGCCCCAGCATTTT. The chain uses TRBV2 and TRBJ1-5; TRBD1 matches 7 bases. Trimming at V came to 8 bases and at J to 1 base, leaving 5 bases not matched to a gene. This CDR3 comprises 14 residues. Germline CDR1 SNHLY, CDR2 FYNNEI.